This T cell receptor (beta chain) was profiled in a study of blood T cells in healthy people across ages. Isolation per sample recovered at least 7 million PBMCs. Primed by a sample-barcoded 5' primer and a J-beta primer mix, a second PCR proceeded for 7 to 11 cycles. Template switching added a 12-random-nucleotide identifier to every cDNA molecule. CDR3-containing paired-end reads numbered at least 2.5 million in each sample. TCRdb redid the calling of the 5' RACE reads with MiXCR, one entry per CDR3 protein. In the table there are approximately 800,000 distinct CDR3 sequences, 46% of which are singletons. The CDR3 is 16 residues long. V lost 0 bases to trimming and J lost 3 bases, with 14 bases between them. Germline values: CDR1 SGHRS, CDR2 YFSETQ.

The rearrangement uses TRBV5-1 and TRBJ2-3; D not resolved. The origin of this receptor is an elderly man in good health. Source material: blood. CDR3 DNA: TGCGCCAGCAGCTTGGGGTTCTCTTTCGAAACAGATACGCAGTATTTT. Amino acids: CASSLGFSFETDTQYF. Full variable domain (outside the CDR3, taken from reference TRBV5-1 and TRBJ2-3): KAGVTQTPRYLIKTRGQQVTLSCSPISGHRSVSWYQQTPGQGLQFLFEYFSETQRNKGNFPGRFSGRQFSNSRSEMNVSTLELGDSALYLCASSLGFSFETDTQYFGPGTRLTVL.